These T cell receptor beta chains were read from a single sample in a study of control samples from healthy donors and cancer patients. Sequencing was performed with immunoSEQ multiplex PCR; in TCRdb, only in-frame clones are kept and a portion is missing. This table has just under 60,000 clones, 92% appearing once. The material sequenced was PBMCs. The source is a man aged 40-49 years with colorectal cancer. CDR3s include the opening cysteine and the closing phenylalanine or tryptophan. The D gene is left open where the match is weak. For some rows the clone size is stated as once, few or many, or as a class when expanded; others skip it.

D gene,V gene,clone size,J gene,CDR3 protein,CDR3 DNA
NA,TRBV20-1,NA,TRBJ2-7,CSATPRDEQYF,TGCAGTGCTACCCCGAGAGACGAGCAGTACTTC
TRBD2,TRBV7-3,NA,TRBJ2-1,CASSPTSGARNEQFF,TGTGCCAGCAGCCCGACTAGCGGGGCTAGAAATGAGCAGTTCTTC
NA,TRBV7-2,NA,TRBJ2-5,CASSLAGRGRRQETQYF,TGTGCCAGCAGCTTAGCAGGGAGGGGGCGTCGGCAAGAGACCCAGTACTTC
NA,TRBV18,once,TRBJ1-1,CASSGEGDRSAAFF,TGTGCCAGCTCAGGAGAGGGTGATCGGTCCGCGGCTTTCTTT
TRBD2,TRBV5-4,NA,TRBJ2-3,CASSFLAGGTDTQYF,TGTGCCAGCAGCTTTTTAGCGGGGGGGACAGATACGCAGTATTTT
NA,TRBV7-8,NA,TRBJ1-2,CASSLLGPGYGYTF,TGTGCCAGCAGCTTACTTGGGCCAGGGTATGGCTACACCTTC
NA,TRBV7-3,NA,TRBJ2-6,CASSLTLINRPSSGANVLTF,TGTGCCAGCAGCTTAACGTTAATTAACAGGCCAAGCTCTGGGGCCAACGTCCTGACTTTC
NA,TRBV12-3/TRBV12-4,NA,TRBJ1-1,CASSLSVGTEAFF,TGTGCCAGCAGTTTGTCGGTGGGCACTGAAGCTTTCTTT
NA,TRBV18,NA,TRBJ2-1,CASSPPTGLKNHNEQFF,TGTGCCAGCTCACCACCCACAGGCCTTAAAAATCACAATGAGCAGTTCTTC
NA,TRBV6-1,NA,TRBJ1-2,CASSEARVGYTF,TGTGCCAGCAGTGAAGCGAGGGTTGGCTACACCTTC
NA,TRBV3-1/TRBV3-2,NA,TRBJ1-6,CASSQRDLNSPLHF,TGTGCCAGCAGCCAACGGGACCTTAATTCACCCCTCCACTTT
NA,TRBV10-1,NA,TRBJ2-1,CASSGSEKNNEQFF,TGCGCCAGCAGTGGGTCGGAAAAGAACAATGAGCAGTTCTTC
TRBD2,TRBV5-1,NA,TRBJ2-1,CASSVALGAGGQNEQFF,TGCGCCAGCAGCGTGGCCCTGGGGGCGGGGGGCCAGAATGAGCAGTTCTTC
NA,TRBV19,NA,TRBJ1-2,CASRWAYPGGAEYGYTF,TGTGCCAGCCGGTGGGCGTATCCCGGAGGCGCCGAATATGGCTACACCTTC
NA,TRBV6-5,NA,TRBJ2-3,CASSSRGKASTDTQYF,TGTGCCAGCAGTTCCCGCGGGAAAGCCAGCACAGATACGCAGTATTTT
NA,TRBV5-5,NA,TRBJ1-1,CASSLRKGNTEAFF,TGTGCCAGCAGCTTGAGGAAAGGGAACACTGAAGCTTTCTTT
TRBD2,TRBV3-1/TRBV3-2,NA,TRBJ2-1,CASSQSASGGAVNEQFF,TGTGCCAGCAGCCAAAGCGCTAGCGGGGGGGCGGTCAATGAGCAGTTCTTC
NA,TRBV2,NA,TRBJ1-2,CASRGGRVSSDGYTF,TGTGCCAGCAGGGGGGGGCGCGTTTCCTCTGATGGCTACACCTTC
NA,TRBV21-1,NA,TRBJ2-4,CASSNPGQKPLAKNIQYF,TGTGCCAGCAGCAACCCGGGACAGAAACCTCTGGCCAAAAACATTCAGTACTTC
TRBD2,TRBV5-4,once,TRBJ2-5,CASSLGLAGGETQYF,TGTGCCAGCAGCTTGGGACTAGCGGGGGGAGAGACCCAGTACTTC
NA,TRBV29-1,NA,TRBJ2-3,CSVEDRRQFADTQYF,TGCAGCGTTGAAGATCGAAGGCAGTTCGCAGATACGCAGTATTTT
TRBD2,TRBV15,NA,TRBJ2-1,CATSRDSPVTSGGSFF,TGTGCCACCAGCAGAGATAGCCCCGTGACTAGCGGGGGTTCGTTCTTC
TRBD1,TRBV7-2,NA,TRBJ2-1,CASSPPPGGHNEQFF,TGTGCCAGCAGCCCACCCCCAGGGGGTCACAATGAGCAGTTCTTC
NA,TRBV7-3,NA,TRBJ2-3,CASSLIEADTQYF,TGTGCCAGCAGCTTAATTGAAGCAGATACGCAGTATTTT
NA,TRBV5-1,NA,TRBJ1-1,CASSLDRRMNTEAFF,TGCGCCAGCAGCTTGGACAGACGGATGAACACTGAAGCTTTCTTT
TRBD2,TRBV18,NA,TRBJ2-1,CASSPVLAGGDNEQFF,TGTGCCAGCTCACCAGTCCTAGCGGGGGGAGACAATGAGCAGTTCTTC
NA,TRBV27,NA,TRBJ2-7,CASSSPGRSYEQYF,TGTGCCAGCAGTTCCCCGGGACGGAGCTACGAGCAGTACTTC
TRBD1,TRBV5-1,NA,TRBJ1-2,CASSSAGGTGGYTF,TGCGCCAGCAGCTCCGCAGGGGGCACGGGTGGCTACACCTTC
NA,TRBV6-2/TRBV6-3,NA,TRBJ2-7,CASSYFPGVQYF,TGTGCCAGCAGTTACTTTCCAGGCGTGCAGTACTTC
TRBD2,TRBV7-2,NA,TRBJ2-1,CASSFHPGTSGGKNNEQFF,TGTGCCAGCAGCTTCCATCCCGGGACTAGCGGGGGGAAGAACAATGAGCAGTTCTTC
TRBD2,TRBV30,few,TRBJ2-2,CAWRAGRGTGELFF,TGTGCCTGGAGGGCAGGGAGGGGCACCGGGGAGCTGTTTTTT
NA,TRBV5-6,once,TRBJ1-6,CASSRSISPLHF,TGTGCCAGCAGCCGATCAATTTCACCCCTCCACTTT
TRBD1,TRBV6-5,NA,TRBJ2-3,CASRATGGRADTQYF,TGTGCCAGCAGGGCGACAGGGGGAAGGGCAGATACGCAGTATTTT
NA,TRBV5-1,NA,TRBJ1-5,CASSLGGGQPQHF,TGCGCCAGCAGCTTGGGAGGGGGACAGCCCCAGCATTTT
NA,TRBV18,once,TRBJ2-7,CASSLSSYEQYF,TGTGCCAGCTCCCTCAGCTCCTACGAGCAGTACTTC
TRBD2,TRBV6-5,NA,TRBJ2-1,CASSQTSGHYNEQFF,TGTGCCAGCAGTCAGACTAGCGGGCACTACAATGAGCAGTTCTTC
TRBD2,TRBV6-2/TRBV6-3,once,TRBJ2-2,CASSLAGGRTGELFF,TGTGCCAGCAGTTTAGCGGGGGGGCGAACCGGGGAGCTGTTTTTT
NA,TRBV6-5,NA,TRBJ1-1,CASRPRNTEAFF,TGTGCCAGCAGACCACGTAACACTGAAGCTTTCTTT
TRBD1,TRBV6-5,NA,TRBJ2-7,CASAWTGAAYEQYF,TGTGCCAGCGCCTGGACAGGGGCCGCCTACGAGCAGTACTTC
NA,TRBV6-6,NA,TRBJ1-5,CASQTGYSNQPQHF,TGTGCCAGCCAGACAGGTTATAGCAATCAGCCCCAGCATTTT
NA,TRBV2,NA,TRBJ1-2,CASRAGLGGYTF,TGTGCCAGCAGAGCAGGGCTTGGCGGCTACACCTTC
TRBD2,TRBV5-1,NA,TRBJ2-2,CASSSGTSGGSGELFF,TGCGCCAGCAGCTCCGGGACTAGCGGGGGGTCCGGGGAGCTGTTTTTT
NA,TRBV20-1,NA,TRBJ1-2,CSAENYGYTF,TGCAGTGCTGAAAACTATGGCTACACCTTC
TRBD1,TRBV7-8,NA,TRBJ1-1,CASSLLGNTGASKAFF,TGTGCCAGCAGCTTATTGGGAAATACAGGGGCCAGCAAAGCTTTCTTT
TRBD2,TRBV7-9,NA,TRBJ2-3,CASSLGAGGNTDTQYF,TGTGCCAGCAGCTTAGGAGCGGGGGGCAACACAGATACGCAGTATTTT
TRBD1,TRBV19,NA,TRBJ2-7,CASSPGTVVAYEQYF,TGTGCCAGTAGTCCCGGGACAGTTGTGGCCTACGAGCAGTACTTC
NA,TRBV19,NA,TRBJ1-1,CASRITGNTEAFF,TGTGCCAGTAGGATAACAGGGAACACTGAAGCTTTCTTT
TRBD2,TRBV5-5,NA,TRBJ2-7,CASSLGLAGNYEQYF,TGTGCCAGCAGCTTGGGACTAGCGGGGAACTACGAGCAGTACTTC
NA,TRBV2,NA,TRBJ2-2,CASREGAVAGELFF,TGTGCCAGCAGGGAGGGGGCGGTGGCCGGGGAGCTGTTTTTT
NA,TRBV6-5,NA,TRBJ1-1,CASSPSGVGTEAFF,TGTGCCAGCAGCCCCTCGGGGGTAGGGACTGAAGCTTTCTTT
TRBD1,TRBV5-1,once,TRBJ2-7,CASSSGQGYEQYF,TGCGCCAGCAGCTCCGGACAGGGCTACGAGCAGTACTTC
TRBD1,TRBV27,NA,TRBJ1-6,CASKKEKTGTGGGNSPLHF,TGTGCCAGCAAAAAAGAAAAGACCGGGACAGGGGGCGGTAATTCACCCCTCCACTTT
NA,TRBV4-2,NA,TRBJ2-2,CASSLATGELFF,TGTGCCAGCAGTCTAGCTACCGGGGAGCTGTTTTTT
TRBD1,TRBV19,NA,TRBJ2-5,CASSHTGVWETQYF,TGTGCCAGTAGCCACACAGGGGTGTGGGAGACCCAGTACTTC